This TCR beta chain was identified in a study of Graves' ophthalmopathy and Graves' hyperthyroidism. Points on this clonotype: This could be a read error, since a much larger clone is one nucleotide away.

CDR3 length: 13 amino acids. The germline V gene has CDR1 DFQATT and CDR2 SNEGSKA (reference sequence). CDR3 regions of TCR beta were amplified from RNA transcripts. Second-round multiplex PCR came after a first-round RT-PCR that employed HTBI primers. TCRdb called the multiplex PCR reads again in MiXCR, with one record for every CDR3 protein. The table has about 740,000 distinct CDR3 sequences, 40% seen once; the top ten hold 44%. The source is an adult man with Graves' ophthalmopathy. The sample comprised peripheral blood. This chain joins TRBV20-1 and TRBJ1-5; 8 nucleotides align to TRBD1. DNA for the CDR3: TGCAATGCATGGACAGGGCAGCGCCAGCCCCAGCATTTT. Protein sequence: CNAWTGQRQPQHF.